This TCR beta chain was identified in a study of blood T cell repertoires in COVID-19. Turning to the study itself: Acute and convalescent COVID-19 specimens originated in the United States, Italy and Spain. Nucleic acid was either cDNA or gDNA, and it came from T cells, B-cell-depleted T cells, or PBMCs.

Germline values: CDR1 SGHAT, CDR2 FQNNGV. V was pared by 5 bases and J by 3 bases, with 20 bases between. The CDR3 consists of 17 residues. Authors' analysis steps: Quantification of nucleated cells was approximated via reference gene primer amplification. Sequencing used immunoSEQ multiplex PCR; TCRdb keeps in-frame clones, though not all of them. Clonal size and the V and J genes are those of that table, whereas D and trimming came from the DNA. The repertoire holds approximately 190,000 clones, 84% seen once, with 4.5% to 5.5% in the top ten. V is TRBV11-2 and J is TRBJ1-5; D is possibly TRBD1 (5 bases). This receptor was obtained from a woman aged 65 to 85 with active or convalescent COVID-19. The source material was peripheral blood. The CDR3 reads CASSVGGWRGFNQPQHF. CDR3 in DNA: TGTGCCAGCAGCGTCGGGGGGTGGAGGGGCTTCAATCAGCCCCAGCATTTT.